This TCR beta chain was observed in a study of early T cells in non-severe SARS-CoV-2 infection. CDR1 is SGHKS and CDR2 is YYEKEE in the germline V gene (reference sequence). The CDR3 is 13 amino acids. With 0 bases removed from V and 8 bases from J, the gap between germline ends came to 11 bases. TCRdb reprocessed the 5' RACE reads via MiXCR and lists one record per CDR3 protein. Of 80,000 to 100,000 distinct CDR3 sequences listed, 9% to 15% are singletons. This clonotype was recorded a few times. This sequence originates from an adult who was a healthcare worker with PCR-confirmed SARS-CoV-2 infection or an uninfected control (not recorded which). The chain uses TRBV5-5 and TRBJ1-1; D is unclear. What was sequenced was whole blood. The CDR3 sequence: CASSLVQETEAFF. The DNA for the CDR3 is TGTGCCAGCAGCTTGGTCCAGGAGACCGAAGCTTTCTTT.